Sequencing of this TCR beta chain was carried out in a study of T cell repertoires in cytomegalovirus infection. Study-wide background: A matching HLA type, together with CMV infection, was signaled by public TCR beta signatures.

A word on this clonotype: The antigen is not known.

Study results and limitations: Cumulative frequency of public TCR beta families picked out carriers of CMV plus the relevant HLA. The response measured ex vivo was dominated by TCR beta clonotypes (HLA-C-restricted and CMV-specific).

TCRdb used MiXCR to reprocess the reads, holding one entry per CDR3 protein. The sample holds more than 350,000 distinct CDR3 sequences, about 33% seen once. This clonotype was obtained from a human donor in good health (CMV status not recorded). Some clones in this sample may be carry-over from other donors' samples. Sequencing was done on a sample of PBMCs.

The CDR3 nucleotides read TGTGCCAGCAGCCAAGTGGATCCCTGGGGGACCCAGTACTTC. The encoded protein is CASSQVDPWGTQYF. V gene TRBV14 combines with J gene TRBJ2-5; D is uncertain. Germline CDR1 SGHDN, CDR2 FVKESK. Trimming pared 1 base from V and 7 bases from J, leaving 13 bases between. This CDR3 is 14 amino acids long.